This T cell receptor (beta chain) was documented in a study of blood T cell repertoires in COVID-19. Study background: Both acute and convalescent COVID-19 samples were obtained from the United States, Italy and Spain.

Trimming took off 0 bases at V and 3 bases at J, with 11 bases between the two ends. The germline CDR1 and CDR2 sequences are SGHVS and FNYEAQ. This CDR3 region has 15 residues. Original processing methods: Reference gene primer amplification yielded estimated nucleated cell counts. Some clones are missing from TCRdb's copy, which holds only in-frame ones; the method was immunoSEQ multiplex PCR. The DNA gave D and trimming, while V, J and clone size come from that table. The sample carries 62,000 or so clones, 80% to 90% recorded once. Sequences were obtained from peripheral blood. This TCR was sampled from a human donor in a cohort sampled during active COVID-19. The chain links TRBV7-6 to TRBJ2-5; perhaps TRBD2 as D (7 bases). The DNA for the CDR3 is TGTGCCAGCAGCTTAGCACCGGGGGGCAAAGAGACCCAGTACTTC. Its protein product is CASSLAPGGKETQYF.